This paragraph reports one T cell receptor beta chain. The data stem from a study of T cells in Graves' hyperthyroidism and ophthalmopathy. Amplified regions were TCR beta CDR3 sequences from RNA transcripts. A first-round RT-PCR of the TCR CDR3 used the HTBI primer set. TCRdb re-analysed the multiplex PCR reads in MiXCR, keeping a single row per CDR3 protein. The table records hundreds of thousands of distinct CDR3 sequences, 30% to 40% of them present only once. The V gene lost 0 bases and the J gene lost 4 bases, with 6 bases spanning the gap. Germline CDR1 SGHAT, CDR2 FQNNGV. CDR3 length equals 13 residues.

The source of this sequence is a woman aged 40 to 55 with Graves' hyperthyroidism. The sample consisted of blood. The V gene is TRBV11-2, the J gene TRBJ1-1; D gene uncertain. In DNA form, the CDR3 reads TGTGCCAGCAGCTTAGACGCGAGCACTGAAGCTTTCTTT. This translates into CASSLDASTEAFF.